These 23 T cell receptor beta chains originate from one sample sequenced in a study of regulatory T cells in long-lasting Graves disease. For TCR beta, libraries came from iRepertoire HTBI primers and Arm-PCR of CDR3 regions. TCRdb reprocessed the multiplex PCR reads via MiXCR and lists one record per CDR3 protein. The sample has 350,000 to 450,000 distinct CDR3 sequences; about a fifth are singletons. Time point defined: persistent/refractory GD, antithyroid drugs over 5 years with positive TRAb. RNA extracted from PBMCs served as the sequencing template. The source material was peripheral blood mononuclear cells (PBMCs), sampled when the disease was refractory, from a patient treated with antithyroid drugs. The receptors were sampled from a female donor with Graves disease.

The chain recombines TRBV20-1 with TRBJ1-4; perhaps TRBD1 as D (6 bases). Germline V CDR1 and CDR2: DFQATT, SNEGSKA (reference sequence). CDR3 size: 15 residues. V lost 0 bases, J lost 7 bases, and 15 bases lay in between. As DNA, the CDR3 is TGCAGTGCTAGAGATCATAGAGGGGGTAGTGAAAAACTGTTTTTT. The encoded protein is CSARDHRGGSEKLFF.

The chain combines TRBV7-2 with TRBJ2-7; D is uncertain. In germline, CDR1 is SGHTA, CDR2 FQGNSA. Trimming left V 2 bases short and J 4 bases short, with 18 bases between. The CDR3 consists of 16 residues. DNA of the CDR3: TGTGCCAGCAGCTTATCTATTTCGTCAGAACAGTACGAGCAGTACTTC. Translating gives CASSLSISSEQYEQYF.

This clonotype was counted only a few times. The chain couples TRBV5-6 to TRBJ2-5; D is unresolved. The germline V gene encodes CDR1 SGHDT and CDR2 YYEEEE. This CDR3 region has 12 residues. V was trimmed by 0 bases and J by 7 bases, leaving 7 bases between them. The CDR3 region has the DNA TGTGCCAGCAGCTTGGGCCCAGGGACCCAGTACTTC. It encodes CASSLGPGTQYF. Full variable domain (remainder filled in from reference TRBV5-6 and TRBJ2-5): DAGVTQSPTHLIKTRGQQVTLRCSPKSGHDTVSWYQQALGQGPQFIFQYYEEEERQRGNFPDRFSGHQFPNYSSELNVNALLLGDSALYLCASSLGPGTQYFGPGTRLLVL.

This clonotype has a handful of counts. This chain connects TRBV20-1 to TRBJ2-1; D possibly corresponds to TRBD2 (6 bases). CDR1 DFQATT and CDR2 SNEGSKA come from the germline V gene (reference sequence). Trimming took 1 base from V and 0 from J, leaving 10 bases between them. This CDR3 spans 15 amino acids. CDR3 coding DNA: TGCAGTGCTAGAGTGGAGGGTTCCTCCTACAATGAGCAGTTCTTC. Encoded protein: CSARVEGSSYNEQFF.

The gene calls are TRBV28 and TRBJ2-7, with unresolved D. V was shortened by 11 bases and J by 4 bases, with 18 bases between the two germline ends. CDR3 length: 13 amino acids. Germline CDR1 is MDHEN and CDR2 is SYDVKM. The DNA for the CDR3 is TGTGCCTCACATCTGGGCCGTAGTTACGAGCAGTACTTC. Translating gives CASHLGRSYEQYF.

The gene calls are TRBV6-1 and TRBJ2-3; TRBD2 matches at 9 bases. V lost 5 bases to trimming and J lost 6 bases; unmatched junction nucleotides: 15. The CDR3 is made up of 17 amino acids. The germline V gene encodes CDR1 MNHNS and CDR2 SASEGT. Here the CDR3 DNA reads TGTGCCAGCAGTCACCCCGGATTAGCGGGAGTTCGCGATACGCAGTATTTT. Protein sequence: CASSHPGLAGVRDTQYF.

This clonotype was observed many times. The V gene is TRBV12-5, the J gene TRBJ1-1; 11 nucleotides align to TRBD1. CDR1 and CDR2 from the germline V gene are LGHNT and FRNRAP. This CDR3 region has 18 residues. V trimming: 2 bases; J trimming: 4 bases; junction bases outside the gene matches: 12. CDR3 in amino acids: CASGLSDLAGTGGTEAFF. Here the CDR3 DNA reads TGTGCTAGTGGTTTGTCAGACCTCGCCGGGACAGGGGGCACTGAAGCTTTCTTT.

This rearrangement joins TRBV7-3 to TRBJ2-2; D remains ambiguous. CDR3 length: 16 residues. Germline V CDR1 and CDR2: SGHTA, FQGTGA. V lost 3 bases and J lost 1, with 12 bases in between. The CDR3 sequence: CASSFLRPKNTGELFF. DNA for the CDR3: TGTGCCAGCAGCTTTTTGAGGCCCAAGAACACCGGGGAGCTGTTTTTT. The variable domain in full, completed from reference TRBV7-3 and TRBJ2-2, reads GAGVSQTPSNKVTEKGKYVELRCDPISGHTALYWYRQSLGQGPEFLIYFQGTGAADDSGLPNDRFFAVRPEGSVSTLKIQRTERGDSAVYLCASSFLRPKNTGELFFGEGSRLTVL.

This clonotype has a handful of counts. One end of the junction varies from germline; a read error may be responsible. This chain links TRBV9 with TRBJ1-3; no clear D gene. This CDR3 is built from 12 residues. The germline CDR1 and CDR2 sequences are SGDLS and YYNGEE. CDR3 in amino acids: CASSRSGNTTYF. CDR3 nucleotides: TGTGCCAGCAGTCGTTCTGGAAACACCACATATTTT.

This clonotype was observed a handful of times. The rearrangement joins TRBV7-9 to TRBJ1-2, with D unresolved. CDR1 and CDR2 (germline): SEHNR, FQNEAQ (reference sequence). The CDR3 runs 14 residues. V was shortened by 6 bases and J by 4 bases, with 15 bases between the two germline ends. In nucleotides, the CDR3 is TGTGCCAGCAGGCCTACCTCCGGGATCTATGGCTACACCTTC. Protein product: CASRPTSGIYGYTF.

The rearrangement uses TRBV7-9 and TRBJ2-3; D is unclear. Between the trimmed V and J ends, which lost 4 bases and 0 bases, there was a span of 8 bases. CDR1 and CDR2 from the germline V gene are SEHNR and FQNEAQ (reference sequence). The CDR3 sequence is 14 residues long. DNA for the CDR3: TGTGCCAGCAGCTCCATGGTGAGCACAGATACGCAGTATTTT. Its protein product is CASSSMVSTDTQYF. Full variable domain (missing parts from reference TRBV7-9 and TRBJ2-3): DTGVSQNPRHKITKRGQNVTFRCDPISEHNRLYWYRQTLGQGPEFLTYFQNEAQLEKSRLLSDRFSAERPKGSFSTLEIQRTEQGDSAMYLCASSSMVSTDTQYFGPGTRLTVL.

CDR3 amino acids: CASSSTTTLLQHF. In DNA form, the CDR3 reads TGTGCCAGCAGTTCCACGACAACCCTCCTCCAGCATTTT. The chain employs TRBV12-3 or TRBV12-4 and TRBJ1-5, with D unclear. V gave up 4 bases and J gave up 12 bases, with 16 bases separating them. The length of the CDR3 is 13 residues.

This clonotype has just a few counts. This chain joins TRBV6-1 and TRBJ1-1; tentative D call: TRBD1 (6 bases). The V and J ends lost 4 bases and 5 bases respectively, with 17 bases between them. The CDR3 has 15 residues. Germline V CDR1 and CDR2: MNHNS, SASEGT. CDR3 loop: CASSVSGTLGTEAFF. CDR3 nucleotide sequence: TGTGCCAGCAGTGTTTCCGGGACACTCGGGACTGAAGCTTTCTTT.

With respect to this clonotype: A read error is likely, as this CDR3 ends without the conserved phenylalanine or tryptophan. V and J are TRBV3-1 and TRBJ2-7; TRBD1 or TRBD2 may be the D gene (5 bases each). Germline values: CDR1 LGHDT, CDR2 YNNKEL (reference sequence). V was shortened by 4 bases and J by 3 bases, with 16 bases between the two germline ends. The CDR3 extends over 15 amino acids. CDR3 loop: CASSPRGSNYYEQYL. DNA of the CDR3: TGTGCCAGCAGCCCGAGGGGCTCAAATTACTACGAGCAGTACCTC.

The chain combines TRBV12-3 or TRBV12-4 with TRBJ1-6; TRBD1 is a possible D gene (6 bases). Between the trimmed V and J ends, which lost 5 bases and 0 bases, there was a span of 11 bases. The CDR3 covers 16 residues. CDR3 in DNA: TGTGCCAGCAGTCAACAGGGAAGCTCCTATAATTCACCCCTCCACTTT. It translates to CASSQQGSSYNSPLHF.

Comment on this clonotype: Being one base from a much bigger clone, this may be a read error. CDR3 loop: CASSLWSGEAFF. The CDR3 nucleotides are TGTGCCAGCAGTTTGTGGTCGGGAGAAGCTTTCTTT. V and J are TRBV28 and TRBJ1-1, with D hard to call. The CDR3 runs to 12 residues. The germline CDR1 and CDR2 sequences are MDHEN and SYDVKM. V lost 3 bases, J lost 8 bases, and 10 bases lay in between. The variable domain in full, with the rest retrieved from reference TRBV28 and TRBJ1-1, is DVKVTQSSRYLVKRTGEKVFLECVQDMDHENMFWYRQDPGLGLRLIYFSYDVKMKEKGDIPEGYSVSREKKERFSLILESASTNQTSMYLCASSLWSGEAFFGQGTRLTVV.

CDR3 DNA: TGTGCCAGCAGCTCGACTCCGGGTCCGCCTTACTCTTTGATTAATTCACCCCTCCACTTT. Amino acid sequence: CASSSTPGPPYSLINSPLHF. The rearrangement joins TRBV11-2 to TRBJ1-6, with D hard to call. V was cut by 4 bases and J by 6 bases, with 28 bases left in between. The CDR3 consists of 20 residues. Germline CDR1 reads SGHAT; CDR2 reads FQNNGV.

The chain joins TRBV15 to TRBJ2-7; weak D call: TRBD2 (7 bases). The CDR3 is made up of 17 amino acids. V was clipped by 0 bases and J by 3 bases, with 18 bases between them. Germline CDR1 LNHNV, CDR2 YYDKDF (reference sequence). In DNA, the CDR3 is TGTGCCACCAGCAGAGAGGCGGTCGGGGGGCGCCTCTACGAGCAGTACTTC. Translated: CATSREAVGGRLYEQYF.

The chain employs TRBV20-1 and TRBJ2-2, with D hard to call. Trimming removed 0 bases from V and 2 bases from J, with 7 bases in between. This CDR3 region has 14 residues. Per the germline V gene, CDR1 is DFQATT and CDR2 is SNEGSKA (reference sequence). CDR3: CSARDLTNTGELFF. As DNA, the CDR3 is TGCAGTGCTAGAGACCTGACTAACACCGGGGAGCTGTTTTTT.

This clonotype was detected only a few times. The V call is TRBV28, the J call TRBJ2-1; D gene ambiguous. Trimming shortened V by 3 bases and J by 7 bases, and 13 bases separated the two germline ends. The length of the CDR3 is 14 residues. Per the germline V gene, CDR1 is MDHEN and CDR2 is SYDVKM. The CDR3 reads CASSLGPFGNEQFF. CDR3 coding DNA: TGTGCCAGCAGTTTGGGTCCTTTCGGGAATGAGCAGTTCTTC.

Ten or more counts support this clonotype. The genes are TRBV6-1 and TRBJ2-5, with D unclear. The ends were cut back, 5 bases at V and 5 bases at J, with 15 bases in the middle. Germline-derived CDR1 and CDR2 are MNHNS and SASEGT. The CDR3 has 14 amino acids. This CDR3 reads CASSLKMGSETQYF. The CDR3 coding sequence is TGTGCCAGCAGTCTTAAAATGGGCTCGGAGACCCAGTACTTC.

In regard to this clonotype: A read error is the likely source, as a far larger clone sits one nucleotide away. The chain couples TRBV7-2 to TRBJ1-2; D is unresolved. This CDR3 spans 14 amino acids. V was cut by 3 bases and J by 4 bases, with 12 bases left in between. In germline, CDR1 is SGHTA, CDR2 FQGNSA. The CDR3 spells CASSFDPGIYGYTF. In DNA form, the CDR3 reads TGTGCCAGCAGCTTTGATCCGGGGATCTATGGCTACACCTTC.

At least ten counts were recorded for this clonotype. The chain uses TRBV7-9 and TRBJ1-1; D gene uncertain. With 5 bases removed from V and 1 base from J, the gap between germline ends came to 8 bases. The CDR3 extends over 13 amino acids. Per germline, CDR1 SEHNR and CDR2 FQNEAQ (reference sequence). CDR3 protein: CASSVDPNTEAFF. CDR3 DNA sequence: TGTGCCAGCAGCGTGGACCCGAACACTGAAGCTTTCTTT.